The next 10 T cell receptor beta chains were all read from a single sample in a study of blood T cell repertoires in COVID-19. Clones were read by immunoSEQ multiplex PCR, and TCRdb kept only the in-frame ones, dropping some. Of approximately 360,000 clones listed, 89% are singletons. Sample: peripheral blood. The origin of the receptors is a middle-aged man with acute or convalescent COVID-19.

This clone was recorded once. This sequence joins TRBV28 and TRBJ1-5; 9 bases map to TRBD1. Looked up from germline, CDR1 is MDHEN and CDR2 is SYDVKM. J was trimmed by 5 bases and V by 2 bases; bases with no gene match: 4. There are 15 residues in the CDR3. Written as DNA, the CDR3 is TGTGCCAGCAGTTTAGGAGACAGGGGGGATCAGCCCCAGCATTTT. Residues: CASSLGDRGDQPQHF.

The CDR3 nucleotides are TGTGCCAGCAGTGTAAACCGGGACAGGGGGCCTGAGCAGTTCTTC. Its protein product is CASSVNRDRGPEQFF. The rearrangement joins TRBV28 to TRBJ2-1; 12 positions agree with TRBD1. Germline V lookup: CDR1 MDHEN, CDR2 SYDVKM. V dropped 5 bases and J dropped 9; count of bases not matched to a gene: 8. The CDR3 is 15 amino acids.

The chain recombines TRBV27 with TRBJ1-1; D perhaps matches TRBD1 (5 bases). From germline, CDR1 is MNHEY and CDR2 SMNVEV (reference sequence). The CDR3 runs 18 residues. V lost 6 bases and J lost 0, with 23 bases in between. For the CDR3, the DNA is TGTGCCAGCAGCCGGAACGGGCAGATTTGGGGCATGAACACTGAAGCTTTCTTT. Translated, it gives CASSRNGQIWGMNTEAFF.

The V gene is TRBV5-1, the J gene TRBJ2-7, with 7 bases lining up with TRBD1. Germline V gene sequence: CDR1 SGHRS, CDR2 YFSETQ. Trimming at V came to 0 bases and at J to 5 bases, leaving 29 bases not matched to a gene. There are 22 residues in the CDR3. The CDR3 sequence is CASSLGSLGRGPSYTLFHEQYF. CDR3 nucleotide sequence: TGCGCCAGCAGCTTGGGCAGCTTGGGTAGGGGGCCATCCTATACCCTATTCCACGAGCAGTACTTC.

The chain combines TRBV7-8 with TRBJ2-3; 10 nucleotides match TRBD2. Looked up from germline, CDR1 is SGHVS and CDR2 is FQNEAQ. CDR3 size: 20 residues. After removal of 2 bases from V and 1 base from J, the junction contained 15 bases not matched to a gene. The DNA for the CDR3 is TGTGCCAGCAGCTTACGGGCCAGCGGGGGGGCATACATCGGCACAGATACGCAGTATTTT. Protein product: CASSLRASGGAYIGTDTQYF.

V and J are TRBV3-1 (or the pseudogene TRBV3-2) and TRBJ2-4; TRBD2 might be the D (5 bases). Germline CDR1 and CDR2: LGHDT and YNNKEL (reference sequence). V was pared by 4 bases and J by 9 bases, with 10 bases between. CDR3 length equals 12 residues. CDR3 region: CASSRRGGIQYF. DNA for the CDR3: TGTGCCAGCAGCCGTCGGGGTGGCATTCAGTACTTC.

The genes are TRBV6-1 and TRBJ1-2, with D unclear. Per germline, CDR1 MNHNS and CDR2 SASEGT. The CDR3 spans 11 residues. Trimming removed 3 bases at V and 8 bases at J, with 7 bases between. The CDR3 DNA reads TGTGCCAGCAGTGACCTAGGAGGCTACACCTTC. This gives the protein CASSDLGGYTF.

This rearrangement joins TRBV5-8 to TRBJ1-5; TRBD1 matches 8 bases. CDR1 is SGHTS, CDR2 YDEGEE, per germline. The V segment lost 2 bases and the J segment 1 base; nucleotides outside the gene matches: 5. The CDR3 is 16 amino acids. For the CDR3, the DNA is TGTGCCAGCAGCTTAACTCACAGGGGGAGCAATCAGCCCCAGCATTTT. This gives the protein CASSLTHRGSNQPQHF.

The chain couples TRBV20-1 to TRBJ1-1, with 9 bases aligning to TRBD1. CDR3 size: 15 residues. V dropped 3 bases and J dropped 1; count of bases not matched to a gene: 6. Germline V gene lookup returns CDR1 DFQATT and CDR2 SNEGSKA (reference sequence). The CDR3 DNA follows: TGCAGTGCTAGTGGACAGGGGTGGAGGAACACTGAAGCTTTCTTT. Amino acid sequence: CSASGQGWRNTEAFF.

This clone has just one count. The V gene is TRBV6-1, the J gene TRBJ1-2; 9 bases map to TRBD1. V lost 3 bases to trimming and J lost 5 bases; unmatched junction nucleotides: 10. CDR3 size: 16 residues. The V gene's germline CDR1 is MNHNS and CDR2 SASEGT. CDR3 sequence reads: CASSDLGDREGYGYTF. The CDR3 bases are TGTGCCAGCAGTGATCTCGGGGACAGGGAGGGATATGGCTACACCTTC.